The clone carrying this T cell receptor (beta chain) was seen only a few times. Germline CDR1 is SEHNR and CDR2 is FQNEAQ (reference sequence). The length of the CDR3 is 15 residues. The ends were cut back, 5 bases at V and 4 bases at J, with 14 bases in the middle. TCRdb recomputed calls from the 5' RACE reads with MiXCR, one row per CDR3 protein. The sample includes around 250,000 distinct CDR3 sequences, roughly 10% of them seen just once. The data belong to a study of T-cell memory formation after mild COVID-19. Sequencing was done on a sample of PBMCs or a T cell subset sorted from them (not recorded which). V is TRBV7-9 and J is TRBJ2-2; D is unresolved. This TCR derives from a man between 18 and 35 years old who had mild COVID-19 (a few samples of this study predate the infection). Cell type and time point are not known. CDR3 sequence reads: CASSPTGSLTGELFF. The CDR3 DNA reads TGTGCCAGCAGCCCCACCGGCTCCCTCACCGGGGAGCTGTTTTTT.